This TCR beta chain came from a study of a mutant IDH1 vaccine in newly diagnosed glioma. Study at large: All eight of the vaccinations patients received fell in weeks 1, 3, 5, 7, 11, 15, 19 and 23. Prior therapy was radiotherapy, temozolomide, or both; most received both.

Concerning this clone itself: The target antigen is unknown.

Assay: immunoSEQ multiplex PCR; the TCRdb copy retains only in-frame clones and omits some. Of around 36,000 clones in the sample, more than 85% were seen once. Time point here: week 5, during vaccination. Vaccination used 300 ug of mutant IDH1 20-mer peptide per dose, with topical imiquimod. V was pared by 0 bases and J by 1 base, with 10 bases between. This CDR3 is 15 amino acids long. Germline V gene data show CDR1 as SGDLS and CDR2 as YYNGEE. The chain uses TRBV9 and TRBJ1-2, with D perhaps matching TRBD1 (5 bases). Here the sequenced sample was PBMCs, taken from a glioma patient whose treatment included an IDH1 peptide vaccine. The TCR sequence derives from a man between 45 and 60 years old with glioma. CDR3 sequence reads: CASSVEDRFNYGYTF. In nucleotides, the CDR3 is TGTGCCAGCAGCGTAGAAGACAGATTTAACTATGGCTACACCTTC.